This entry lists 16 T cell receptor beta chains sequenced from one sample in a study of T cell responses to AZD1222 COVID-19 vaccine. The method was immunoSEQ multiplex PCR; TCRdb's version includes in-frame clones alone and lacks a portion of them. The sample yields around 150,000 clones, around 90% seen once. The material was peripheral blood, obtained on day 0 of AZD1222 vaccination. These receptors came from an adult in good health.

The V call is TRBV19, the J call TRBJ1-5, with 11 bases matching TRBD1. CDR3 size: 14 residues. V dropped 6 bases and J dropped 6; count of bases not matched to a gene: 4. CDR1 is LNHDA, CDR2 SQIVND, per germline (reference sequence). The CDR3 DNA sequence: TGTGCCAGTAGCTGGACAGGGGGCGGTCAGCCCCAGCATTTT. Encoded protein: CASSWTGGGQPQHF.

The chain carries TRBV6-5 and TRBJ1-4; unclear D gene. Germline V gives CDR1 MNHEY, CDR2 SVGAGI. Trimming removed 2 bases at V and 0 bases at J, with 7 bases between. The CDR3 covers 15 residues. CDR3 sequence (DNA): TGTGCCAGCAGTTACCTCAGCGCAACTAATGAAAAACTGTTTTTT. It yields the protein CASSYLSATNEKLFF.

This clone has just a few counts. The chain couples TRBV5-1 to TRBJ1-5, with unresolved D. The ends were cut back, 0 bases at V and 6 bases at J, with 10 bases in the middle. From germline, CDR1 is SGHRS and CDR2 YFSETQ. This CDR3 is built from 14 residues. The CDR3 protein is CASSLGVPPQPQHF. DNA for the CDR3: TGCGCCAGCAGCTTGGGCGTCCCCCCTCAGCCCCAGCATTTT.

The chain has TRBV5-1 and TRBJ1-5, with 8 bases identical to TRBD1. V shed 0 bases, J shed 1 base, and the junction held 6 bases outside the gene matches. CDR1 and CDR2 (germline): SGHRS, YFSETQ. This CDR3 has 17 residues. CDR3 in DNA: TGCGCCAGCAGCTTGGGACAGGGGACCGGGAGCAATCAGCCCCAGCATTTT. Protein sequence: CASSLGQGTGSNQPQHF.

V usage is TRBV2 and J usage is TRBJ2-5; D may be TRBD1 or TRBD2 (5 bases each). From germline, CDR1 is SNHLY and CDR2 FYNNEI. This CDR3 comprises 17 residues. The V and J ends lost 2 bases and 5 bases respectively, with 21 bases between them. CDR3 DNA: TGTGCCAGCAGTGAATACCCATCCAGCAGGGACGGGGAGACCCAGTACTTC. The encoded protein is CASSEYPSSRDGETQYF.

The V gene is TRBV28, the J gene TRBJ1-2; no clear D gene. Trimming pared 10 bases from V and 5 bases from J, leaving 14 bases between. The germline gives CDR1 MDHEN, CDR2 SYDVKM. CDR3 length: 12 residues. DNA of the CDR3: TGTGCCACCACTCTGGCGTCTTATGGCTACACCTTC. Translated, it gives CATTLASYGYTF.

The rearrangement joins TRBV5-4 to TRBJ1-6; D unclear. Germline V gene lookup returns CDR1 SGHNT and CDR2 YYREEE (reference sequence). Trimming cost V 3 bases and J 13 bases, with 14 bases left between them. This CDR3 is 13 amino acids long. The chain's CDR3 is CASSSQTSRPLHF. The CDR3 DNA follows: TGTGCCAGCAGCTCTCAGACAAGCAGGCCCCTCCACTTT. Full variable domain (outside the CDR3, taken from reference TRBV5-4 and TRBJ1-6): ETGVTQSPTHLIKTRGQQVTLRCSSQSGHNTVSWYQQALGQGPQFIFQYYREEENGRGNFPPRFSGLQFPNYSSELNVNALELDDSALYLCASSSQTSRPLHFGNGTRLTVT.

The J gene is TRBJ2-5, the V gene TRBV11-2; possible D gene TRBD2, 5 bases. V was cut by 6 bases and J by 5 bases, with 16 bases left in between. This CDR3 spans 14 amino acids. Looked up from germline, CDR1 is SGHAT and CDR2 is FQNNGV. The DNA of the CDR3 is TGTGCCAGCAGTTCGACTGGGGAGTGGGAGACCCAGTACTTC. The encoded protein is CASSSTGEWETQYF.

The chain employs TRBV10-3 and TRBJ1-1; tentatively, D is TRBD1 (5 bases). The CDR3 contains 15 residues. Germline V gives CDR1 ENHRY, CDR2 SYGVKD. The ends were cut back, 4 bases at V and 8 bases at J, with 20 bases in the middle. As DNA, the CDR3 is TGTGCCATCAGTGTATTCCGGGACCCCTCTCGGGAAGCTTTCTTT. Translating it yields CAISVFRDPSREAFF.

The chain combines TRBV15 with TRBJ1-5, with 8 positions matching TRBD1. Per the germline V gene, CDR1 is LNHNV and CDR2 is YYDKDF (reference sequence). Trimming removed 1 base from V and 0 bases from J; junction bases left unmatched: 2. The CDR3 contains 16 residues. The CDR3 region has the DNA TGTGCCACCAGCAGAGTGGGGACAGGTAGCAATCAGCCCCAGCATTTT. Translation gives CATSRVGTGSNQPQHF.

The chain recombines TRBV5-1 with TRBJ2-1; 11 bases fit TRBD2. The CDR3 is 16 amino acids. V shed 1 base and J 6 bases; nucleotides not matched to a gene: 6. Per germline, CDR1 SGHRS and CDR2 YFSETQ. The CDR3 spells CASSLLAGGPPNEQFF. As DNA, the CDR3 is TGCGCCAGCAGCTTGTTAGCGGGAGGGCCCCCCAATGAGCAGTTCTTC. Looking up the rest from reference TRBV5-1 and TRBJ2-1 gives the full variable domain: KAGVTQTPRYLIKTRGQQVTLSCSPISGHRSVSWYQQTPGQGLQFLFEYFSETQRNKGNFPGRFSGRQFSNSRSEMNVSTLELGDSALYLCASSLLAGGPPNEQFFGPGTRLTVL.

The CDR3 coding sequence is TGTGCCAGCAGTGTGGGTTCTGATGGAAACACCATATATTTT. Its protein product is CASSVGSDGNTIYF. V is TRBV25-1 and J is TRBJ1-3; D remains ambiguous. The CDR3 is made up of 14 amino acids. CDR1 and CDR2 from the germline V gene are MGHDK and SYGVNS. With 4 bases removed from V and 3 bases from J, the gap between germline ends came to 10 bases.

The rearrangement links TRBV5-6 to TRBJ1-1; D not resolved. The germline CDR1 and CDR2 sequences are SGHDT and YYEEEE. The CDR3 sequence is 14 residues long. V was pared by 0 bases and J by 5 bases, with 11 bases between. CDR3 in DNA: TGTGCCAGCAGCTTGGCCAGGCGGGGAACTGAAGCTTTCTTT. Translating it yields CASSLARRGTEAFF.

V usage is TRBV5-1 and J usage is TRBJ1-5, with no clear D. Germline assignment: CDR1 SGHRS and CDR2 YFSETQ. The length of the CDR3 is 14 residues. The V end lost 5 bases, the J end lost 0 bases, and 9 bases lay between the germline ends. The CDR3 nucleotides read TGCGCCAGCAGAGAGACGGATAGCAATCAGCCCCAGCATTTT. As protein: CASRETDSNQPQHF.

This chain links TRBV2 with TRBJ1-5; D is undetermined. The CDR3 loop spans 15 amino acids. Trimming removed 6 bases from V and 3 bases from J, with 15 bases in between. Germline V gene lookup returns CDR1 SNHLY and CDR2 FYNNEI. This CDR3 is CASRAGFANNQPQHF. CDR3 DNA sequence: TGTGCCAGCAGGGCAGGTTTCGCCAACAATCAGCCCCAGCATTTT. Full variable domain (remainder filled in from reference TRBV2 and TRBJ1-5): EPEVTQTPSHQVTQMGQEVILRCVPISNHLYFYWYRQILGQKVEFLVSFYNNEISEKSEIFDDQFSVERPDGSNFTLKIRSTKLEDSAMYFCASRAGFANNQPQHFGDGTRLSIL.

V and J are TRBV27 and TRBJ1-1; TRBD1 matches at 9 bases. CDR3 size: 15 residues. V shed 5 bases, J shed 3 bases, and the junction held 7 bases outside the gene matches. Per germline, CDR1 MNHEY and CDR2 SMNVEV (reference sequence). Here the CDR3 DNA reads TGTGCCAGCAGTCCCGGACAGGGGTTCGACACTGAAGCTTTCTTT. Its protein product is CASSPGQGFDTEAFF.